The source of this T cell receptor beta chain is a study of blood T cell repertoires in COVID-19. The junction had 9 bases not matched to a gene; V was cut back by 4 bases and J by 7 bases. Germline lookup yields CDR1 LNHDA and CDR2 SQIVND (reference sequence). The CDR3 covers 15 residues. The table came from immunoSEQ multiplex PCR; TCRdb's copy has only in-frame clones and leaves some out. The sample shows some 150,000 clones, approximately 83% of them seen only once. Sequenced: peripheral blood. The chain couples TRBV19 to TRBJ1-3; 8 bases are shared with TRBD1. The clonotype was recovered from a human donor with acute or convalescent COVID-19. The donor label of this sample is uncertain. Here the CDR3 DNA reads TGTGCCAGTAGTAGGCCGGGACAGGCACGGAACACCATATATTTT. Amino acids: CASSRPGQARNTIYF.